This paragraph reports one T cell receptor beta chain. Its binding antigen is unknown. Per-base quality was not reported, and no clone a single base away is much larger than it. The immunoSEQ Assay, which uses bias-controlled multiplex PCR amplification of genomic DNA, was used to profile TCRbeta CDR3 regions. Under the source paper's analysis protocol: The absolute abundance of each unique TCRbeta CDR3 region was quantified after sequences were collapsed and filtered. Differential abundance was assessed using a binomial (Fisher-equivalent) model and a beta-binomial model in which time-dependent variance fitted from healthy donors was added. Clones with fewer than 5 combined templates were removed, and a clone was called differentially abundant if the clone's Benjamini-Hochberg FDR was below 0.01. The form v = (b*log(k)+a)^2 was used to model beta-binomial variance as a function of total template count across the two samples. This is the immuneACCESS table as TCRdb keeps it, with only in-frame sequences that have V and J called. A part of the clones is gone; compared with another copy, unresolved V genes explain less than half, and the rest is unexplained. V, J and clone size derive from that table, while D and trimming were established from the DNA sequence. The sample yields roughly 100,000 clones; approximately 89% were counted once. The ten biggest clones cover over 12% of the sample.

During the collection period, no infections or other immune events were recorded for the healthy donors. Blood repertoires from healthy donors were used as a training cohort for calibrating time-dependent variance in a beta-binomial model of differential abundance of T-cell clones. The training cohort included some ten healthy donors, of whom 3 were female and 7 were male. An age range of about 25 to 64 years, with an average of roughly 40 years, was recorded for the donors. Whole blood was collected from each healthy donor at three time points spaced about 14 days apart and obtained from a commercial supplier. For immunosequencing, genomic DNA was extracted from whole blood that had not been sorted. This specimen comes from a study of identifying expanded T cells in peripheral blood (dated by TCRdb to the late 2010s). In terms of the full investigation: Technical replicates were generated by sequencing separate aliquots of the same genomic DNA pool, and four replicates were compared pairwise.

Points the paper makes about the study in general: Across all healthy-donor time intervals, the beta-binomial model significantly lowered both the number of clones called differentially abundant and the false-positive rate. The binomial model flagged approximately 1.2 differentially abundant clones between technical replicates, compared with approximately 16 over around two weeks and 19 over roughly 4 weeks. The authors expected that over much longer intervals, such as months to years, biological variance in healthy repertoires might increase even further. For all healthy donors, the variance in clone template counts between roughly 2-week samples rose significantly as total template count increased.

The germline V and J ends show losses of 4 bases and 0 bases respectively, and no gene match explains 2 bases of the junction. The germline V gene encodes CDR1 LGHNA and CDR2 YNFKEQ. Reading from cysteine to phenylalanine, the CDR3 counts 15 amino acids. The entry retains the CDR3 DNA only, 45 bases that are in frame from base 1. This TCR was recovered from a person aged 18-70 years in good health. The rearrangement joined TRBV4-2 to TRBJ2-2, with 7 central nucleotides matching TRBD1. The material sequenced was blood. The sequenced DNA is TGTGCCAGCAGCCTTGGGACAGCGAACACCGGGGAGCTGTTTTTT. Translation gives CASSLGTANTGELFF.